The 11 T cell receptor beta chains given below trace back to one sample, sequenced in a study of breast tumors, draining lymph nodes, adjacent tissues (dated by TCRdb to 2016 to 2017). Library method: multiplex PCR. TCRdb shows the sequencer as Illumina HiSeq 2000. TCRdb reprocessing: public reads trimmed at Q25 with fastp, clones called with MiXCR, in-frame beta chains kept. One record per CDR3 amino acid sequence lists the most common genes and DNA. Present in this sample are over 130,000 distinct CDR3 sequences, 32% of which were seen just once. The ten largest account for less than 2.5% of the sample. The lymph node samples were taken from the axillary draining lymph nodes of breast cancer patients. Input material: axillary lymph node tissue. The receptors were gathered from a female donor with breast cancer. Some clones in this sample may be carry-over from other donors' samples.

At least ten counts were recorded for this clonotype. The V and J genes are TRBV6-6 and TRBJ1-4; weak D call: TRBD1 (5 bases). Germline V gene sequence: CDR1 MNHNY, CDR2 SVGAGI (reference sequence). CDR3 length: 14 residues. Trimming shortened V by 6 bases and J by 2 bases, and 10 bases separated the two germline ends. DNA of the CDR3: TGTGCCAGCAGCCCCCGGGGGACTAATGAAAAACTGTTTTTT. Protein sequence: CASSPRGTNEKLFF.

The chain uses TRBV30 and TRBJ2-7, with 8 bases aligning to TRBD2. CDR3 length: 14 residues. Germline V CDR1 and CDR2: GTSNPN, SVGIG (reference sequence). After removal of 6 bases from V and 2 bases from J, the junction contained 9 bases not matched to a gene. CDR3 bases: TGTGCCTGTAATGCCGGGACTAGAACCTACGAGCAGTACTTC. Its translation is CACNAGTRTYEQYF. The variable domain in full, completed from reference TRBV30 and TRBJ2-7, reads SQTIHQWPATLVQPVGSPLSLECTVEGTSNPNLYWYRQAAGRGLQLLFYSVGIGQISSEVPQNLSASRPQDRQFILSSKKLLLSDSGFYLCACNAGTRTYEQYFGPGTRLTVT.

This clonotype was recorded many times. The chain employs TRBV5-4 and TRBJ1-4, with no clear D. Trimming removed 4 bases at V and 3 bases at J, with 7 bases between. Looked up from germline, CDR1 is SGHNT and CDR2 is YYREEE (reference sequence). The CDR3 extends over 13 amino acids. The CDR3 is CASSPSANEKLFF. The DNA of the CDR3 is TGTGCCAGCAGCCCCTCCGCTAATGAAAAACTGTTTTTT. The full variable domain, in which reference TRBV5-4 and TRBJ1-4 provide the parts outside the CDR3, is ETGVTQSPTHLIKTRGQQVTLRCSSQSGHNTVSWYQQALGQGPQFIFQYYREEENGRGNFPPRFSGLQFPNYSSELNVNALELDDSALYLCASSPSANEKLFFGSGTQLSVL.

J is TRBJ1-5 and V is TRBV19; 8 bases align to TRBD1. The CDR3 spans 16 residues. The germline V gene encodes CDR1 LNHDA and CDR2 SQIVND (reference sequence). V shed 6 bases, J shed 5 bases, and the junction held 12 bases outside the gene matches. Here the CDR3 reads CASRNTRQGIYQPQHF. CDR3 sequence (DNA): TGTGCCAGTAGAAACACCAGACAGGGGATCTATCAGCCCCAGCATTTT.

Comments on this clonotype: Since a much larger clone is just one base distant, this may be a read error. CDR3 nucleotide sequence: TGTGCCAGCGGTTTAGCAGCATACTACGAGCAGTACTTC. Its translation is CASGLAAYYEQYF. The chain is built from TRBV28 and TRBJ2-7; no clear D gene. The CDR3 has 13 amino acids. CDR1 is MDHEN, CDR2 SYDVKM, per germline. Full variable domain (rest looked up from reference TRBV28 and TRBJ2-7): DVKVTQSSRYLVKRTGEKVFLECVQDMDHENMFWYRQDPGLGLRLIYFSYDVKMKEKGDIPEGYSVSREKKERFSLILESASTNQTSMYLCASGLAAYYEQYFGPGTRLTVT.

The table lists this clonotype with many counts. V and J are TRBV19 and TRBJ1-5; 8 bases align to TRBD1. This CDR3 contains 16 residues. Unmatched junction bases numbered 11, after V lost 7 bases and J lost 3 bases. The V gene's germline CDR1 is LNHDA and CDR2 SQIVND (reference sequence). CDR3 nucleotide sequence: TGTGCCAGTACCTCATCCGGGACAGGCTTCAATCAGCCCCAGCATTTT. It codes for CASTSSGTGFNQPQHF.

On this clonotype: This may arise from a read error, as a much more abundant clone is one base away. The chain has TRBV19 and TRBJ2-1; 13 bases are a match to TRBD2. The CDR3 length is 15 residues. CDR1 LNHDA and CDR2 SQIVND come from the germline V gene (reference sequence). Trimming at V came to 11 bases and at J to 9 bases, leaving 13 bases not matched to a gene. The CDR3 nucleotides are TGTGCCGGTACCCAACTAGCGGGGGGGCCCGGTGAGCAGTTCTTC. Amino acid sequence: CAGTQLAGGPGEQFF. The whole variable domain, remainder taken from reference TRBV19 and TRBJ2-1, is DGGITQSPKYLFRKEGQNVTLSCEQNLNHDAMYWYRQDPGQGLRLIYYSQIVNDFQKGDIAEGYSVSREKKESFPLTVTSAQKNPTAFYLCAGTQLAGGPGEQFFGPGTRLTVL.

This clonotype was detected ten times or more. This chain connects TRBV5-1 to TRBJ2-3; D possibly corresponds to TRBD2 (5 bases). Trimming cost V 0 bases and J 5 bases, with 13 bases left between them. This CDR3 is built from 15 residues. The V gene's germline CDR1 is SGHRS and CDR2 YFSETQ. The CDR3 DNA reads as TGCGCCAGCAGCTTGGGAGGGTCGGCCAGAGATACGCAGTATTTT. Translated, it gives CASSLGGSARDTQYF.

This clonotype came up a few times. A much bigger clone sits one base away, suggesting this may be a read error. V usage is TRBV13 and J usage is TRBJ1-2; D is ambiguous. This CDR3 is built from 13 residues. V shed 6 bases and J shed 4 bases, with 12 bases lying between them. From germline, CDR1 is PRHDT and CDR2 FYEKMQ (reference sequence). CDR3 DNA: TGTGCCAGCAGTTCACGCGGCACCTATGGCTACACCTTC. The encoded protein is CASSSRGTYGYTF.

This clonotype showed up many times. This chain links TRBV7-9 with TRBJ1-2; D is perhaps TRBD1 (6 bases). Germline CDR1 reads SEHNR; CDR2 reads FQNEAQ (reference sequence). This CDR3 is built from 16 residues. V was clipped by 1 base and J by 7 bases, with 19 bases between them. The CDR3 sequence is CASSLVLSTGGGGYTF. The DNA of the CDR3 is TGTGCCAGCAGCTTAGTTCTCTCTACCGGGGGCGGTGGCTACACCTTC.

This clonotype was seen repeatedly, ten times or more. The chain has TRBV7-2 and TRBJ2-5; TRBD2 is a possible D gene (6 bases). CDR3 length equals 14 residues. V was shortened by 6 bases and J by 2 bases, with 13 bases between the two germline ends. Germline lookup yields CDR1 SGHTA and CDR2 FQGNSA. CDR3 in DNA: TGTGCCAGCAGGCGGGGCTCCTTACAAGAGACCCAGTACTTC. This translates into CASRRGSLQETQYF.